This T cell receptor beta chain was obtained from a study of Graves' ophthalmopathy and Graves' hyperthyroidism. Scientists amplified the TCR beta CDR3 regions from RNA transcripts. First-round RT-PCR employed HTBI primers, with a second-round multiplex PCR after it. TCRdb itself ran the multiplex PCR reads through MiXCR, one entry per CDR3 protein. The sample has 170,000 or so distinct CDR3 sequences, around 39% seen once. In regard to this clonotype: No antigen is known for it.

Germline loops: CDR1 MNHEY, CDR2 SMNVEV (reference sequence). Trimming removed 4 bases from V and 2 bases from J; junction bases left unmatched: 11. The CDR3 loop spans 16 amino acids. Serum thyroxine and TRAb, along with clinical symptoms, thyroid ultrasound and orbital computed tomography, were what diagnosis relied on. Someone took the PBMCs out of 9.5 to 10 ml of fresh peripheral blood. Study results and limitations: Also, most clonotypes expanded in the thyroid above 0.001 frequency appeared in blood. A model of 13 signatures distinguished ophthalmopathy from stable hyperthyroidism at less than 90% sensitivity and roughly 82% specificity.

The material sequenced was peripheral blood. The V call is TRBV27, the J call TRBJ2-7; 7 bases line up with TRBD2. The receptor was isolated from a man aged 25 to 40 with Graves' ophthalmopathy. CDR3 amino acids: CASSSPRSGDPYEQYF. CDR3 DNA: TGTGCCAGCAGTTCCCCCCGGAGCGGGGACCCCTACGAGCAGTACTTC.